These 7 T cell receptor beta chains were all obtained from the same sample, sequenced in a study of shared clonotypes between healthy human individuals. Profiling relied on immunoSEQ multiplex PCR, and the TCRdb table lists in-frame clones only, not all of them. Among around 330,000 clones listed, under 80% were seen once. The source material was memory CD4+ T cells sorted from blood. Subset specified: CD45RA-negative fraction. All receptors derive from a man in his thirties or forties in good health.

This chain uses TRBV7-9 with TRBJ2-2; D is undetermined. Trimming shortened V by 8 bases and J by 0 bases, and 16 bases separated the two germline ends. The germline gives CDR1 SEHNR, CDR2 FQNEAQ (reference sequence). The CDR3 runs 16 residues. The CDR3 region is CASPLESAANTGELFF. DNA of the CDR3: TGTGCCAGCCCCCTAGAGAGCGCGGCGAACACCGGGGAGCTGTTTTTT.

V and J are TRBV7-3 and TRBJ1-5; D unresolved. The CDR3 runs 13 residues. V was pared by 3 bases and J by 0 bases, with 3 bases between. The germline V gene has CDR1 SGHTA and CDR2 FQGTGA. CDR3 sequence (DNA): TGTGCCAGCAGCTTGGATAGCAATCAGCCCCAGCATTTT. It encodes CASSLDSNQPQHF. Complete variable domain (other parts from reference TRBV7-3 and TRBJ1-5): GAGVSQTPSNKVTEKGKYVELRCDPISGHTALYWYRQSLGQGPEFLIYFQGTGAADDSGLPNDRFFAVRPEGSVSTLKIQRTERGDSAVYLCASSLDSNQPQHFGDGTRLSIL.

The CDR3 DNA reads TGTGCCAGCAGTCCCCTTAGAGGGCTAGCCAAAAACATTCAGTACTTC. Amino acids: CASSPLRGLAKNIQYF. The V call is TRBV28, the J call TRBJ2-4; D perhaps matches TRBD2 (5 bases). The germline V gene has CDR1 MDHEN and CDR2 SYDVKM. CDR3 length: 16 residues. V was pared by 5 bases and J by 0 bases, with 14 bases between.

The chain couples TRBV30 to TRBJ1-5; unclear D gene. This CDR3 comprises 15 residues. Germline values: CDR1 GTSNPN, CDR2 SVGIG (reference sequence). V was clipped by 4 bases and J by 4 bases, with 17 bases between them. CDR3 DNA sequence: TGTGCCTGGAATCATGCGGGGAGCGGAAATCAGCCCCAGCATTTT. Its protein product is CAWNHAGSGNQPQHF. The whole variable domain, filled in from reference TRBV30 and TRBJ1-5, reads SQTIHQWPATLVQPVGSPLSLECTVEGTSNPNLYWYRQAAGRGLQLLFYSVGIGQISSEVPQNLSASRPQDRQFILSSKKLLLSDSGFYLCAWNHAGSGNQPQHFGDGTRLSIL.

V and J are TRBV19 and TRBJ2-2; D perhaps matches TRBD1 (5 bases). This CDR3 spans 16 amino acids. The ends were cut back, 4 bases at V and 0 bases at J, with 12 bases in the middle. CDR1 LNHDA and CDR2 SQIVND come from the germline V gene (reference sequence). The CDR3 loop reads CASSTTLGANTGELFF. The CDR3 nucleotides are TGTGCCAGTAGTACCACCTTAGGGGCGAACACCGGGGAGCTGTTTTTT.

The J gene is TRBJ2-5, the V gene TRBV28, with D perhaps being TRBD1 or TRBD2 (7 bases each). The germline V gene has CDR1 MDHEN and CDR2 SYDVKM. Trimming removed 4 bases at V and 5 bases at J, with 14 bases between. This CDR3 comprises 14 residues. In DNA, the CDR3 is TGTGCCAGCAGTTCTCGACAGGGAGGGGAGACCCAGTACTTC. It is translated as CASSSRQGGETQYF.

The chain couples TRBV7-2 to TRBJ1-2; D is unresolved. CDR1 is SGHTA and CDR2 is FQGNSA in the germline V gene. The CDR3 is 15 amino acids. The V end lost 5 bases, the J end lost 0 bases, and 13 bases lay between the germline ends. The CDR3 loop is CASSPSWVANYGYTF. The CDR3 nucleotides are TGTGCCAGCAGCCCAAGTTGGGTAGCTAACTATGGCTACACCTTC.